The sequence of this T cell receptor beta chain was determined in a study of shared clonotypes between healthy human individuals. V shed 2 bases, J shed 5 bases, and the junction held 3 bases outside the gene matches. CDR1 and CDR2 (germline): SNHLY, FYNNEI. CDR3 size: 15 residues. This clone was recorded once. Its antigen is currently unknown. Study-wide findings and caveats: Naive CD4 clonotypes overlapped across a handful of donors at around 5%. An expected dependence of interdonor clonotype sharing on sequencing depth was noted. Memory subsets generally showed smaller estimated richness than naive subsets did.

Sequencing was performed with immunoSEQ multiplex PCR; in TCRdb, only in-frame clones are kept and a portion is missing. The data contain 2 million to 2.5 million clones, 85% to 95% of them singletons. What was sequenced was naive CD4+ T cells sorted from blood. Noted subset: CD45RA+ positively selected. V is TRBV2 and J is TRBJ1-4; 9 bases line up with TRBD1. The clonotype was recovered from a man aged 18 to 30 in good health. As DNA, the CDR3 is TGTGCCAGCAGTGAACAAGGGACAGGGAATGAAAAACTGTTTTTT. Encoded protein: CASSEQGTGNEKLFF.